This entry lists 32 T cell receptor beta chains sequenced from one sample in a study of T cell clonality in common variable immunodeficiency. Clones were read by immunoSEQ multiplex PCR, and TCRdb kept only the in-frame ones, dropping some. This repertoire holds approximately 51,000 clones, and none appear only once. Sequencing used peripheral blood mononuclear cells. The source of these receptors is a person between 18 and 70 years old in good health.

Remarks on this clone: With the read ending 3 residues before the CDR3 end, the germline J gene is used to fill in that end. The chain recombines TRBV5-1 with TRBJ2-2; D possibly corresponds to TRBD1 (6 bases). The CDR3 totals 15 residues. Per the germline V gene, CDR1 is SGHRS and CDR2 is YFSETQ. CDR3 region: CASSLGTATNEKLFF. The part of the CDR3 DNA that was read is TGCGCCAGCAGCTTGGGGACAGCAACTAATGAAAAG.

This clone was seen at least ten times. Sequencing ends 3 residues short of the CDR3 end; the germline J gene provides the rest. This chain joins TRBV5-1 and TRBJ1-1; possibly TRBD1 for D (5 bases). V gave up 4 bases and J gave up 4 bases, with 17 bases separating them. Germline CDR1 is SGHRS and CDR2 is YFSETQ. This CDR3 has 15 amino acids. CDR3 bases read: TGCGCCAGCAGCCCCTCCGGACAATCCTTCACTGAA. Protein sequence: CASSPSGQSFTE. The full-length CDR3 reads as CASSPSGQSFTEAFF.

For this clone: The read halts 3 residues ahead of the CDR3 end, with the missing end drawn from the germline J gene. Other nucleotide sequences from this sample produce the same CDR3. The chain carries TRBV20-1 and TRBJ1-1, with D perhaps TRBD1 (5 bases). Germline V gene sequence: CDR1 DFQATT, CDR2 SNEGSKA (reference sequence). This CDR3 has 12 amino acids. The sequenced CDR3 bases are TGCAGCGTGTGGTCGGGGGACACTGAA. It is translated as CSVWSGDTE. The whole CDR3 region reads CSVWSGDTEAFF.

This clone occurred many times. A junction boundary mismatches the germline segment, possibly from a read error. The read ends 3 residues before the CDR3 terminus; that terminus is restored from the germline J gene. The chain couples TRBV5-6 to TRBJ2-3; unclear D gene. CDR1 is SGHDT, CDR2 YYEEEE, per germline. The CDR3 contains 12 residues. The CDR3 is CASSYDTYTQYF. Incomplete CDR3 DNA: TGTGCCAGCAGCTATGACACATATACG.

At least ten counts were recorded for this clone. The CDR3 goes on 3 residues after the read ends, and that part is filled in from the germline J gene. J is TRBJ2-5 and V is TRBV15; 8 nucleotides agree with TRBD1. The CDR3 runs 15 residues. J was trimmed by 5 bases and V by 1 base; bases with no gene match: 6. Germline V lookup: CDR1 LNHNV, CDR2 YYDKDF (reference sequence). CDR3 region: CATSRVKQGVETQYF. Incomplete CDR3 DNA: TGTGCCACCAGCAGAGTTAAACAGGGGGTTGAGACC.

Many counts were recorded for this clone. The covered CDR3 bases are TGCAGTGCGAGAAGGGCCCAGAGCTCCTACGAG. It codes for CSARRAQSSYE. The whole CDR3 protein reads CSARRAQSSYEQYF. This rearrangement joins TRBV20-1 to TRBJ2-7, with no clear D. Coverage ceases 3 residues before the CDR3 finishes, and the germline J gene fills in the end. V was shortened by 6 bases and J by 0 bases, with 15 bases between the two germline ends. This CDR3 comprises 14 residues. CDR1 is DFQATT, CDR2 SNEGSKA, per germline (reference sequence).

This clone came up many times. The read ends 3 residues early relative to the CDR3; the germline J gene fills the gap. This chain joins TRBV7-2 and TRBJ1-5; perhaps TRBD1 as D (6 bases). Germline CDR1 and CDR2: SGHTA and FQGNSA. The CDR3 runs to 14 residues. The V and J ends lost 8 bases and 2 bases respectively, with 13 bases between them. The CDR3 sequence is CASSRGSGNQPQHF. Incomplete CDR3 DNA: TGTGCCAGCTCGAGGGGGAGTGGCAATCAGCCC.

Many counts were recorded for this clone. The CDR3 is cut off 3 residues early in the read; its end comes from the germline J gene. The chain combines TRBV19 with TRBJ1-5; possible D gene TRBD1, 6 bases. V lost 3 bases, J lost 1 base, and 13 bases lay in between. CDR1 and CDR2 from the germline V gene are LNHDA and SQIVND (reference sequence). The CDR3 covers 16 residues. CDR3 sequence reads: CASSISGGVSNQPQHF. Incomplete CDR3 DNA: TGTGCCAGTAGTATTTCTGGGGGCGTAAGCAATCAGCCC.

This clone was seen repeatedly, ten times or more. The read is 3 residues too short to cover the CDR3 end, so that end is filled in from the germline J gene. The chain couples TRBV19 to TRBJ1-5, with 7 bases identical to TRBD1. Per germline, CDR1 LNHDA and CDR2 SQIVND (reference sequence). The trim removed 5 bases at V and 3 bases at J, leaving 4 bases unmatched. This CDR3 contains 14 residues. The DNA read from the CDR3 is TGTGCCAGTAGTGGGACAGCGTACAATCAGCCC. It yields the protein CASSGTAYNQP. The CDR3 as a whole reads CASSGTAYNQPQHF.

With regard to this clone: The read ends 3 residues shy of where the CDR3 ends; the end is completed using the germline J gene. The chain recombines TRBV11-2 with TRBJ2-5; D is perhaps TRBD2 (5 bases). V dropped 3 bases and J dropped 3 bases, with 8 bases sitting between them. CDR1 SGHAT and CDR2 FQNNGV come from the germline V gene. The CDR3 runs 13 residues. The covered CDR3 bases are TGTGCCAGCAGCTTTCGGCGGGAAGAGACC. Translated, it gives CASSFRREET. In full, the CDR3 reads CASSFRREETQYF.

This clone was detected ten times or more. The read ends 3 residues before the CDR3 terminus; that terminus is restored from the germline J gene. The V call is TRBV7-2, the J call TRBJ2-7; weak D call: TRBD1 (6 bases). The germline V and J ends were trimmed by 4 bases and 1 base, with 11 bases remaining between them. CDR3 length equals 14 residues. Germline CDR1 reads SGHTA; CDR2 reads FQGNSA. The DNA read from the CDR3 is TGTGCCAGCAGCTCGGACAGCTCTTCCTACGAG. Amino acid sequence: CASSSDSSSYE. The entire CDR3 protein reads CASSSDSSSYEQYF. The whole variable domain, remainder taken from reference TRBV7-2 and TRBJ2-7, is GAGVSQSPSNKVTEKGKDVELRCDPISGHTALYWYRQSLGQGLEFLIYFQGNSAPDKSGLPSDRFSAERTGGSVSTLTIQRTQQEDSAVYLCASSSDSSSYEQYFGPGTRLTVT.

This clone was seen at least ten times. The read is 3 residues too short to cover the CDR3 end, so that end is filled in from the germline J gene. V usage is TRBV5-1 and J usage is TRBJ1-1; maybe TRBD1 (5 bases). Germline V lookup: CDR1 SGHRS, CDR2 YFSETQ. The CDR3 spans 15 residues. Between the trimmed V and J ends, which lost 1 base and 3 bases, there was a span of 13 bases. The sequenced CDR3 bases are TGCGCCAGCAGCTTGCTCCAGGGTGTTGACACTGAA. Its protein is CASSLLQGVDTE. The entire CDR3 is CASSLLQGVDTEAFF.

This clone showed up many times. The part of the CDR3 DNA that was read is TGTGCCATCAGTGAGTCGCGGGAGACC. This gives the protein CAISESRET. In full, the CDR3 is CAISESRETQYF. The chain is built from TRBV10-3 and TRBJ2-5; no reliable D call. Coverage ceases 3 residues before the CDR3 finishes, and the germline J gene fills in the end. The CDR3 is 12 residues long. The V end lost 0 bases, the J end lost 5 bases, and 4 bases lay between the germline ends. Germline CDR1 reads ENHRY; CDR2 reads SYGVKD.

Only a few counts were recorded for this clone. The DNA ends 3 residues before the CDR3 does, and the rest of the CDR3 is filled in from the germline J gene. This sequence joins TRBV5-5 and TRBJ1-2, with 7 bases lining up with TRBD1. The CDR3 length is 13 residues. Germline trimming cut 4 bases from V and 2 bases from J; bases unmatched to any gene: 2. Germline CDR1 is SGHKS and CDR2 is YYEKEE (reference sequence). The CDR3 is CASSTRGNYGYTF. The sequenced part of the CDR3 DNA is TGTGCCAGCAGCACCAGGGGGAACTATGGC.

This clone has only a few counts. The read ends 3 residues before the CDR3 terminus; that terminus is restored from the germline J gene. The chain links TRBV5-6 to TRBJ2-3, with 9 bases matching TRBD1. V lost 3 bases and J lost 2; bases outside the gene matches: 4. CDR3 length: 15 residues. Germline V gene data show CDR1 as SGHDT and CDR2 as YYEEEE. The CDR3 sequence is CASSSGTGFTDTQYF. CDR3 bases read: TGTGCCAGCAGCTCGGGGACAGGGTTCACAGATACG. Full variable domain (remainder filled in from reference TRBV5-6 and TRBJ2-3): DAGVTQSPTHLIKTRGQQVTLRCSPKSGHDTVSWYQQALGQGPQFIFQYYEEEERQRGNFPDRFSGHQFPNYSSELNVNALLLGDSALYLCASSSGTGFTDTQYFGPGTRLTVL.

This clone showed up many times. The read gets to within 3 residues of the CDR3 end, and the germline J gene fills in the rest. The genes are TRBV4-1 and TRBJ2-7, with 7 bases lining up with TRBD2. The V gene end was trimmed by 4 bases and the J gene end by 0 bases; junction bases not matched to a gene: 9. The CDR3 is 16 residues long. Germline values: CDR1 MGHRA, CDR2 YSYEKL. CDR3 sequence reads: CASSRDLSGVSYEQYF. Partial CDR3 DNA: TGCGCCAGCAGCCGAGATTTAAGCGGGGTCTCCTACGAG.

This clone has ten or more counts. The read terminates 3 residues ahead of where the CDR3 ends, so the germline J gene completes it. This sequence joins TRBV7-9 and TRBJ2-4; TRBD1 matches 7 bases. V lost 1 base to trimming and J lost 6 bases; unmatched junction nucleotides: 6. This CDR3 contains 15 residues. Germline-derived CDR1 and CDR2 are SEHNR and FQNEAQ (reference sequence). This CDR3 reads CASSLGQGLLNIQYF. The CDR3 bases that were read are TGTGCCAGCAGCTTAGGACAGGGCTTGTTAAACATT.

There are many counts of this clone. The CDR3 end falls 3 residues outside the read, so it is completed with the germline J gene. The rearrangement links TRBV7-9 to TRBJ1-4, with TRBD1 matching 11 bases. Per the germline V gene, CDR1 is SEHNR and CDR2 is FQNEAQ (reference sequence). This CDR3 region has 15 residues. V lost 5 bases, J lost 8 bases, and 7 bases stayed unmatched. CDR3 amino acids: CASSPGQGAREKLFF. CDR3 DNA (partial): TGTGCCAGCAGCCCCGGACAGGGGGCTCGAGAAAAA.

There are many counts of this clone. The CDR3 end lies 3 residues beyond the end of the read and is filled in from the germline J gene. The chain employs TRBV29-1 and TRBJ2-2; D could derive from TRBD1 or TRBD2 (5 bases each). This CDR3 is built from 15 residues. In germline, CDR1 is SQVTM, CDR2 ANQGSEA. Trimming pared 1 base from V and 1 base from J, leaving 10 bases between. The CDR3 region is CSVEGEQGNTGELFF. The CDR3 bases that were read are TGCAGCGTTGAAGGGGAGCAGGGGAACACCGGGGAG.

This clone occurred many times. The CDR3: CASSQEGLQGAQVGNTEAFF. The covered CDR3 bases are TGTGCCAGCAGCCAAGAGGGATTACAGGGGGCCCAAGTTGGGAACACTGAA. The chain recombines TRBV14 with TRBJ1-1, with TRBD1 identical over 9 bases. Read coverage stops 3 residues before the CDR3 terminus; the germline J gene supplies the remainder. Germline CDR1 and CDR2: SGHDN and FVKESK. CDR3 length: 20 amino acids. V was pared by 0 bases and J by 1 base, with 15 bases of the junction left unmatched.

In its sample, this clone was seen many times. With the read ending 3 residues before the CDR3 end, the germline J gene is used to fill in that end. This chain joins TRBV20-1 and TRBJ2-7; D gene uncertain. The CDR3 covers 16 residues. Germline V lookup: CDR1 DFQATT, CDR2 SNEGSKA (reference sequence). Trimming took off 5 bases at V and 2 bases at J, with 22 bases between the two ends. The chain's CDR3 is CSARSLPSPSPYEQYF. The sequenced part of the CDR3 DNA is TGCAGTGCTCGTTCCCTTCCAAGTCCGAGCCCCTACGAG.

The table lists this clone with many counts. The CDR3 goes on 3 residues after the read ends, and that part is filled in from the germline J gene. The chain uses TRBV18 and TRBJ1-1, with TRBD1 matching over 7 bases. After removal of 2 bases from V and 5 bases from J, the junction contained 8 bases not matched to a gene. Germline-derived CDR1 and CDR2 are KGHSH and LQKENI. This CDR3 has 15 residues. The sequenced CDR3 bases are TGTGCCAGCTCACCATTATCGGGCAGGGGGACTGAA. This codes for CASSPLSGRGTE. The whole CDR3 protein is CASSPLSGRGTEAFF. The variable domain in full, with the rest retrieved from reference TRBV18 and TRBJ1-1, is NAGVMQNPRHLVRRRGQEARLRCSPMKGHSHVYWYRQLPEEGLKFMVYLQKENIIDESGMPKERFSAEFPKEGPSILRIQQVVRGDSAAYFCASSPLSGRGTEAFFGQGTRLTVV.

This clone was recorded a few times. A single base is all that separates this from a far larger clone, so a read error is likely. The CDR3 end is not reached by the read, which stops 3 residues before it; the germline J gene fills it in. The chain uses TRBV30 and TRBJ2-3, with TRBD2 as a possible D gene (6 bases). The CDR3 is made up of 16 amino acids. CDR1 is GTSNPN, CDR2 SVGIG, per germline (reference sequence). CDR3 amino acids: CALSALMGGGPDTQYF. CDR3 DNA, as far as it was read: TGTGCCTTGAGTGCCCTCATGGGGGGAGGCCCAGATACG.

This clone was counted at least ten times. The read gets to within 3 residues of the CDR3 end, and the germline J gene fills in the rest. The chain couples TRBV7-7 to TRBJ2-2; D remains ambiguous. This CDR3 region has 13 residues. Germline-derived CDR1 and CDR2 are SSHAT and FNYEAQ (reference sequence). V was shortened by 1 base and J by 7 bases, with 7 bases between the two germline ends. Incomplete CDR3 DNA: TGTGCCAGCAGCTTAGAAGCCAACGGGGAG. This codes for CASSLEANGE. The full CDR3 is CASSLEANGELFF.

This clone was detected many times. The junction does not match germline at one end; this may be a read error. Read sequence stops 3 residues before the CDR3 end, and the germline J gene provides the missing end. The chain joins TRBV4-2 to TRBJ1-2, with D possibly matching TRBD1 (6 bases). Germline CDR1 is LGHNA and CDR2 is YNFKEQ. The CDR3 is 16 amino acids. CDR3 DNA, as far as it was read: TGCGCCAGCAGCCAAGAAGGGGCGGGGGGGCCGGGTGAG. Protein: CASSQEGAGGPGE. In full, the CDR3 reads CASSQEGAGGPGEYTF.

This clone was seen more than once but under ten times. The read ends 3 residues early relative to the CDR3; the germline J gene fills the gap. The J gene is TRBJ2-7, the V gene TRBV10-2; 7 bases are shared with TRBD2. The CDR3 is 15 amino acids. The V gene end was trimmed by 3 bases and the J gene end by 3 bases; junction bases not matched to a gene: 8. The germline CDR1 and CDR2 sequences are WSHSY and SAAADI. Incomplete CDR3 DNA: TGCGCCAGCAGTGACCCACGTCGGGGGGTCTACGAG. Amino acids: CASSDPRRGVYE. In full, the CDR3 reads CASSDPRRGVYEQYF.

By sample share, this clone is medium-sized (0.01 to 0.1%). The sequenced part of the CDR3 DNA is TGTGCCAGCAGCCATAGGCCGGGGGGTGAAAAA. This codes for CASSHRPGGEK. The entire CDR3 is CASSHRPGGEKLFF. The chain joins TRBV3-1 (or the pseudogene TRBV3-2) to TRBJ1-4; maybe TRBD1 (5 bases). The read ends 3 residues before the CDR3 terminus; that terminus is restored from the germline J gene. V lost 3 bases, J lost 7 bases, and 12 bases lay in between. This CDR3 has 14 residues. The germline V gene encodes CDR1 LGHDT and CDR2 YNNKEL (reference sequence).

This clone was recorded at least ten times. CDR3 bases read: TGTGCCAGCAGCCGGACAGGGAGGAATCAGCCC. Encoded protein: CASSRTGRNQP. The CDR3 in its entirety is CASSRTGRNQPQHF. V and J are TRBV11-2 and TRBJ1-5; 8 nucleotides align to TRBD1. The sequenced fragment ends 3 residues before the CDR3 boundary, so the rest is inferred from the germline J gene. V lost 5 bases and J lost 4; bases outside the gene matches: 4. The CDR3 runs 14 residues. The germline gives CDR1 SGHAT, CDR2 FQNNGV.

In its sample, this clone was seen many times. The read finishes 3 residues shy of the CDR3 end, and the germline J gene is used to complete it. The rearrangement joins TRBV6-2 or TRBV6-3 to TRBJ2-7; 9 positions agree with TRBD2. Losses at the gene ends were 0 bases for V and 2 bases for J; bases not matched to a gene: 5. The V gene's germline CDR1 is MNHEY and CDR2 SVGEGT. The CDR3 runs 16 residues. CDR3 DNA (partial): TGTGCCAGCAGTTACTCTAGGGCTAGCGGGGCCTACGAG. It specifies CASSYSRASGAYE. The complete CDR3 protein is CASSYSRASGAYEQYF.

This clone was picked up many times. The sequence runs out 3 residues before the end of the CDR3; the remainder is reconstructed from the germline J gene. V gene TRBV20-1 combines with J gene TRBJ2-3, with 7 bases fitting TRBD2. V lost 6 bases to trimming and J lost 1 base; unmatched junction nucleotides: 4. Germline V CDR1 and CDR2: DFQATT, SNEGSKA (reference sequence). The CDR3 is 13 amino acids. The CDR3 reads CSANSGGTDTQYF. Partial CDR3 DNA: TGCAGTGCCAACAGCGGGGGCACAGATACG.

This clone was found many times. The CDR3 extends 3 residues past the end of the read, so its final part is completed from the germline J gene. V is TRBV10-3 and J is TRBJ2-2, with a weak D call TRBD1 (5 bases). The germline V gene has CDR1 ENHRY and CDR2 SYGVKD. V was clipped by 8 bases and J by 4 bases, with 8 bases between them. This CDR3 region has 12 residues. The CDR3 region is CAIQGATGELFF. Incomplete CDR3 DNA: TGTGCCATCCAGGGCGCCACCGGGGAG.

Ten or more counts support this clone. Sequencing ends 3 residues short of the CDR3 end; the germline J gene provides the rest. The chain is built from TRBV5-1 and TRBJ1-6; D may be TRBD1 (5 bases). Trimming took off 3 bases at V and 8 bases at J, with 18 bases between the two ends. The CDR3 sequence is 16 residues long. CDR1 is SGHRS, CDR2 YFSETQ, per germline. CDR3 residues: CASSWDPAGGDSPLHF. CDR3 DNA (partial): TGCGCCAGCAGCTGGGACCCAGCCGGGGGGGATTCACCC.